The 19 T cell receptor beta chains below were found in one sample sequenced in a study of cytomegalovirus exposure and HLA in healthy donors (dated by TCRdb to 2015 to 2018). Library creation used the immunoSEQ multiplex PCR assay. For the multiplex PCR, a mixture combining 60 forward primers for TCR Vbeta segments and 13 reverse primers for TCR Jbeta segments was used. TCRdb retrieved this table from immuneACCESS and kept in-frame rearrangements only. Not all clones are present; in checked studies, unresolved V genes account for under half, and no reason is known for the remainder. For this sample the table gives some 130,000 clones, of which 84% were detected only once. The top ten hold less than 3.5% of the sample. Sequenced input: PBMCs. The receptors were gathered from a man aged 50 to 60 in good health and CMV-seronegative.

This sequence joins TRBV19 and TRBJ1-5, with 7 bases identical to TRBD1. The CDR3 loop spans 16 amino acids. V trimming: 3 bases; J trimming: 3 bases; junction bases outside the gene matches: 8. Looked up from germline, CDR1 is LNHDA and CDR2 is SQIVND (reference sequence). For the CDR3, the DNA is TGTGCCAGTAGTATCAGACAGGGAACAAACAATCAGCCCCAGCATTTT. It yields the protein CASSIRQGTNNQPQHF.

This clone was seen a few times. A read error is the likely source, as a far larger clone sits one nucleotide away. The sample carries other DNA sequences with the same CDR3. V gene TRBV10-1 combines with J gene TRBJ1-1; unclear D gene. Germline V gene sequence: CDR1 WNHNN, CDR2 SYGVQD (reference sequence). The CDR3 has 13 amino acids. Written as DNA, the CDR3 is TGCGCGAGCAGTGATCAGCGAAATACTGAAGCTTTCTTT. Translation gives CASSDQRNTEAFF.

This chain links TRBV30 with TRBJ1-2; D may be TRBD1 (5 bases). V dropped 3 bases and J dropped 3 bases, with 11 bases sitting between them. The CDR3 extends over 13 amino acids. Germline CDR1 reads GTSNPN; CDR2 reads SVGIG (reference sequence). CDR3 loop: CAWSPGDYYGYTF. DNA of the CDR3: TGTGCCTGGAGCCCGGGGGACTACTATGGCTACACCTTC.

The CDR3 DNA is TGCGCCAGCAGCTTGCGGCAGGGATCCTACGAGCAGTACTTC. Its protein is CASSLRQGSYEQYF. V gene TRBV5-1 combines with J gene TRBJ2-7, with D perhaps matching TRBD1 (5 bases). CDR1 is SGHRS, CDR2 YFSETQ, per germline. V was trimmed by 1 base and J by 1 base, leaving 9 bases between them. This CDR3 is 14 amino acids long.

The chain employs TRBV7-8 and TRBJ2-5; 14 bases are shared with TRBD2. Germline V gene sequence: CDR1 SGHVS, CDR2 FQNEAQ. The CDR3 runs to 16 residues. V lost 1 base, J lost 3 bases, and 1 base stayed unmatched. The CDR3 DNA follows: TGTGCCAGCAGCTTAGGACTAGCGGGGGGGAAAGAGACCCAGTACTTC. It yields the protein CASSLGLAGGKETQYF.

A few counts support this clone. The same CDR3 can be traced to other DNA sequences in this sample. The V and J genes are TRBV6-5 and TRBJ1-1, with D possibly TRBD1 on 6 matching bases. Germline lookup yields CDR1 MNHEY and CDR2 SVGAGI. This CDR3 region has 15 residues. The V gene lost 0 bases and the J gene lost 1 base, with 9 bases spanning the gap. CDR3 region: CASSYSTGANTEAFF. CDR3 bases: TGTGCCAGCAGTTACTCGACAGGCGCGAACACTGAAGCTTTCTTT.

This rearrangement joins TRBV5-1 to TRBJ2-2; 8 bases map to TRBD1. CDR1 SGHRS and CDR2 YFSETQ come from the germline V gene. The CDR3 has 15 residues. V lost 3 bases to trimming and J lost 3 bases; unmatched junction nucleotides: 4. The CDR3 loop reads CASSSGQGHTGELFF. CDR3 nucleotide sequence: TGCGCCAGCAGCTCCGGACAGGGCCACACCGGGGAGCTGTTTTTT.

The DNA of the CDR3 is TGTGCCAGCAGCTTGCCTGGGGGGGCACTCACAGATACGCAGTATTTT. Amino acids: CASSLPGGALTDTQYF. This rearrangement joins TRBV5-8 to TRBJ2-3, with a possible D match to TRBD2 (7 bases). Germline V gene lookup returns CDR1 SGHTS and CDR2 YDEGEE. Trimming took 1 base from V and 2 from J, leaving 14 bases between them. CDR3 length: 16 residues.

This chain connects TRBV7-9 to TRBJ2-7; maybe TRBD1 (7 bases). This CDR3 spans 18 amino acids. Trimming removed 10 bases from V and 1 base from J, with 29 bases in between. Germline loops: CDR1 SEHNR, CDR2 FQNEAQ (reference sequence). CDR3: CAKRWRGLYSRDSYEQYF. The CDR3 coding sequence is TGTGCCAAGCGTTGGAGGGGGCTTTACTCACGGGATTCCTACGAGCAGTACTTC.

Only a few counts were recorded for this clone. This chain joins TRBV30 and TRBJ2-5, with 7 bases identical to TRBD2. This CDR3 spans 14 amino acids. Germline V lookup: CDR1 GTSNPN, CDR2 SVGIG (reference sequence). V shed 8 bases and J 4 bases; nucleotides not matched to a gene: 13. CDR3 region: CAGHGRTGGETQYF. In nucleotides, the CDR3 is TGTGCCGGCCACGGACGGACGGGGGGAGAGACCCAGTACTTC.

V and J are TRBV4-3 and TRBJ1-1; 9 bases map to TRBD1. V trimming: 0 bases; J trimming: 2 bases; junction bases outside the gene matches: 7. Per the germline V gene, CDR1 is LGHNA and CDR2 is YSLEER. The CDR3 spans 17 residues. The CDR3 coding sequence is TGCGCCAGCAGCCAAGAAGACCGGACAGGGGAAAACACTGAAGCTTTCTTT. This gives the protein CASSQEDRTGENTEAFF.

This clone has just one count. V and J are TRBV2 and TRBJ2-7; maybe TRBD2 (5 bases). Per the germline V gene, CDR1 is SNHLY and CDR2 is FYNNEI. Trimming left V 4 bases short and J 4 bases short, with 11 bases between. This CDR3 region has 13 residues. The CDR3 reads CASSGASRYEQYF. The CDR3 DNA follows: TGTGCCAGCAGTGGTGCTAGCCGGTACGAGCAGTACTTC.

In this sample, this clone turned up once. This chain links TRBV19 with TRBJ1-3; D perhaps matches TRBD1 (5 bases). Trimming stripped 7 bases from V and 8 bases from J, with 12 bases between. The V gene's germline CDR1 is LNHDA and CDR2 SQIVND (reference sequence). CDR3 length equals 12 residues. The CDR3 nucleotides read TGTGCCAGTACTTCCAGGGAGGACACCATATATTTT. It codes for CASTSREDTIYF.

The CDR3: CAISESWDRELKMSYTF. The CDR3 nucleotides read TGTGCCATCAGTGAGTCGTGGGACAGGGAACTTAAGATGAGCTACACCTTC. V and J are TRBV10-3 and TRBJ1-2; 9 nucleotides match TRBD1. V was clipped by 0 bases and J by 9 bases; unmatched bases: 14. The CDR3 covers 17 residues. Per germline, CDR1 ENHRY and CDR2 SYGVKD.

CDR3 sequence: CASSSNRVGANVLTF. The CDR3 nucleotides are TGTGCCAGCAGTTCCAACAGGGTTGGGGCCAACGTCCTGACTTTC. The genes are TRBV27 and TRBJ2-6; a possible D gene is TRBD1 (6 bases). With 4 bases removed from V and 3 bases from J, the gap between germline ends came to 10 bases. This CDR3 spans 15 amino acids. Germline V gene sequence: CDR1 MNHEY, CDR2 SMNVEV (reference sequence).

The V call is TRBV19, the J call TRBJ1-4; maybe TRBD1 (5 bases). Germline V gene sequence: CDR1 LNHDA, CDR2 SQIVND (reference sequence). V was cut by 5 bases and J by 3 bases, with 13 bases left in between. The CDR3 is 15 amino acids. CDR3 nucleotides: TGTGCCAGTAGTGGGAGGGGCACCTCTAATGAAAAACTGTTTTTT. It specifies CASSGRGTSNEKLFF.

This chain links TRBV5-8 with TRBJ1-4; maybe TRBD1 (6 bases). CDR1 and CDR2 (germline): SGHTS, YDEGEE. The V end lost 6 bases, the J end lost 7 bases, and 22 bases lay between the germline ends. This CDR3 contains 16 residues. CDR3 in DNA: TGTGCCAGCACCCCGGGGGGGGGCGTCAGTGGTGAAAAACTGTTTTTT. It translates to CASTPGGGVSGEKLFF. Filled out from reference TRBV5-8 and TRBJ1-4, the complete variable domain reads EAGVTQSPTHLIKTRGQQATLRCSPISGHTSVYWYQQALGLGLQFLLWYDEGEERNRGNFPPRFSGRQFPNYSSELNVNALELEDSALYLCASTPGGGVSGEKLFFGSGTQLSVL.

The rearrangement links TRBV15 to TRBJ2-6; 13 bases align to TRBD2. The V gene end was trimmed by 1 base and the J gene end by 4 bases; junction bases not matched to a gene: 7. The length of the CDR3 is 19 residues. Germline V CDR1 and CDR2: LNHNV, YYDKDF (reference sequence). In nucleotides, the CDR3 is TGTGCCACCAGCAGAGGGGGACTAGCGGGGACTAGGGGGGCCAACGTCCTGACTTTC. Amino acid sequence: CATSRGGLAGTRGANVLTF.

The V and J genes are TRBV6-1 and TRBJ1-2, with D uncertain. V lost 8 bases and J lost 0, with 10 bases in between. Germline values: CDR1 MNHNS, CDR2 SASEGT. The CDR3 totals 13 residues. The CDR3 DNA follows: TGTGCCAGCTTCGGGTTAACTAACTATGGCTACACCTTC. Its protein is CASFGLTNYGYTF.